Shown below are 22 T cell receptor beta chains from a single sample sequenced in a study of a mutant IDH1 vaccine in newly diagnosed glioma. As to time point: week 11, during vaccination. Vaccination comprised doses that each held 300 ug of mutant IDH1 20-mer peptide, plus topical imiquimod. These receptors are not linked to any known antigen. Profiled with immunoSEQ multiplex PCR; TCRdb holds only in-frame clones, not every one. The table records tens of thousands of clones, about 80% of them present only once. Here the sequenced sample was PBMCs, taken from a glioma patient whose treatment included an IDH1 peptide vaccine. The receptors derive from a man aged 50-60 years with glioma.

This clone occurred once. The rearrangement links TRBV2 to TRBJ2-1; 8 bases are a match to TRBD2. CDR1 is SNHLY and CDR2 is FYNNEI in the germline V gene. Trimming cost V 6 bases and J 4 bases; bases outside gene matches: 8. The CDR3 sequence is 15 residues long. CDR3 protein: CASRLTSGSYNEQFF. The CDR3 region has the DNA TGTGCCAGCAGATTAACTAGCGGATCTTACAATGAGCAGTTCTTC. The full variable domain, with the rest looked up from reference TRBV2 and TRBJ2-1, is EPEVTQTPSHQVTQMGQEVILRCVPISNHLYFYWYRQILGQKVEFLVSFYNNEISEKSEIFDDQFSVERPDGSNFTLKIRSTKLEDSAMYFCASRLTSGSYNEQFFGPGTRLTVL.

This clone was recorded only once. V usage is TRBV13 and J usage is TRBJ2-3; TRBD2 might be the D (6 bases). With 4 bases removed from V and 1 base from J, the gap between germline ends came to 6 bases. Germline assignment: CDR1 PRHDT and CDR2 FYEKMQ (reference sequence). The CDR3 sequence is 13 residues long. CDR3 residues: CASSWGGTDTQYF. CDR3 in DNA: TGTGCCAGCAGCTGGGGGGGCACAGATACGCAGTATTTT.

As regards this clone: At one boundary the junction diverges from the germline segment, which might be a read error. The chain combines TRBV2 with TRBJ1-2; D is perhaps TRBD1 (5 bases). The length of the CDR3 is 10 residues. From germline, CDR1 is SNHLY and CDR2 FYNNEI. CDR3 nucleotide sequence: TGTGCCGGATCCGGGACGGCTCTTCACTTC. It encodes CAGSGTALHF.

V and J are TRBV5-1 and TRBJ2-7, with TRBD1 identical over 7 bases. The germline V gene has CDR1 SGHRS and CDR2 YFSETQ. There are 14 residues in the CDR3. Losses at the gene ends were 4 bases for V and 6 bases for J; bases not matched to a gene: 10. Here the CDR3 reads CASSQTGSSLEQYF. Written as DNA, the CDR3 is TGCGCCAGCAGCCAGACAGGGTCGTCCCTCGAGCAGTACTTC.

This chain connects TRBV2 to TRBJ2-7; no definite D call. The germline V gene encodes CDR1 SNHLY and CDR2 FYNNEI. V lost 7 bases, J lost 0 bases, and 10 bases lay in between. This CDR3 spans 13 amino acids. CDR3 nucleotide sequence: TGTGCCAGCACCACCACACCCTCCTACGAGCAGTACTTC. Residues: CASTTTPSYEQYF.

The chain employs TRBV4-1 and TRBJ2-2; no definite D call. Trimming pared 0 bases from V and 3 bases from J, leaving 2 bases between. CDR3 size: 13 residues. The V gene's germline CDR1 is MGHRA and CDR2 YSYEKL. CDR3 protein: CASSQEYTGELFF. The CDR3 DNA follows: TGCGCCAGCAGCCAAGAGTACACCGGGGAGCTGTTTTTT.

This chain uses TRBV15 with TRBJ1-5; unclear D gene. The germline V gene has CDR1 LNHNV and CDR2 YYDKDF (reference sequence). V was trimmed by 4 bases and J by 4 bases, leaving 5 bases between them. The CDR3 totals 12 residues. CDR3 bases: TGTGCCACCAGCACCCCTAATCAGCCCCAGCATTTT. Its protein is CATSTPNQPQHF.

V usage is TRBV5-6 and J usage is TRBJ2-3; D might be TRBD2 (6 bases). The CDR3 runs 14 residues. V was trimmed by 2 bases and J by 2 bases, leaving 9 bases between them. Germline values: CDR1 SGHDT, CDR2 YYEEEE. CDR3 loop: CASSFGGPTDTQYF. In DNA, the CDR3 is TGTGCCAGCAGCTTCGGGGGTCCCACAGATACGCAGTATTTT.

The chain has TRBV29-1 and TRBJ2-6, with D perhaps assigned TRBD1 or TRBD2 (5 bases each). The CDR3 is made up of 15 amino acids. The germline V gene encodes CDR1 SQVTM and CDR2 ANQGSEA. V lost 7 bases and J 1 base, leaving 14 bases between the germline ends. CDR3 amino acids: CSATGTNSGANVLTF. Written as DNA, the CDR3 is TGCAGCGCAACCGGGACGAATTCTGGGGCCAACGTCCTGACTTTC.

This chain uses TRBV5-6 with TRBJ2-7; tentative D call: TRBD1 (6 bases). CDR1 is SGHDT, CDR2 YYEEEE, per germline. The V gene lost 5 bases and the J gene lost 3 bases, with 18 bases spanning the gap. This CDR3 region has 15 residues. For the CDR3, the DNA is TGTGCCAGCAGTAACCCGGGACAACTGAACTACGAGCAGTACTTC. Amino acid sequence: CASSNPGQLNYEQYF.

In DNA form, the CDR3 reads TGTGCCAGCAGCTCTTATCGGGGTAGCGGGAGGGCCTACAATGAGCAGTTCTTC. Translation gives CASSSYRGSGRAYNEQFF. V gene TRBV7-8 combines with J gene TRBJ2-1; 11 nucleotides agree with TRBD2. The CDR3 runs to 18 residues. CDR1 and CDR2 from the germline V gene are SGHVS and FQNEAQ. With 4 bases clipped from V and 2 bases from J, the junction kept 10 bases outside the gene matches.

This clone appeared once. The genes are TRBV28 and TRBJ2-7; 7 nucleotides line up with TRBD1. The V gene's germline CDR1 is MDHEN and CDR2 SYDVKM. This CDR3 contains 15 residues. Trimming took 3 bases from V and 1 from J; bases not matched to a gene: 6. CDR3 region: CASSLGTAYSYEQYF. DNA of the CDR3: TGTGCCAGCAGTTTGGGGACAGCTTATTCCTACGAGCAGTACTTC.

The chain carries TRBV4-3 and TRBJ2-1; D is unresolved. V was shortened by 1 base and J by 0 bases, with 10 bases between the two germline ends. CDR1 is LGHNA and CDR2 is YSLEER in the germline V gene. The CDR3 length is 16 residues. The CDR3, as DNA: TGCGCCAGCAGCCAAGGTGGGTTGGCCTCCTACAATGAGCAGTTCTTC. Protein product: CASSQGGLASYNEQFF.

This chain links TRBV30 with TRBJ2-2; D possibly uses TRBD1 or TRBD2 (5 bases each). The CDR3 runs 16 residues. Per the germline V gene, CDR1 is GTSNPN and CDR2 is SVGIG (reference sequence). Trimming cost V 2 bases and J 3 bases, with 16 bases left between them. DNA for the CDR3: TGTGCCTGGAGTAGTCTCCGGGGCCGAGACACCGGGGAGCTGTTTTTT. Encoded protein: CAWSSLRGRDTGELFF.

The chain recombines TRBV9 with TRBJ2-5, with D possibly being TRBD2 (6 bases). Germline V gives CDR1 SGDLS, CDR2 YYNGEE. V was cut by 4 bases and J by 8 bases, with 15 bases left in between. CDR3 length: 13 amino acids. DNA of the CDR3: TGTGCCAGCAGCCGTGGTGAGGGACTTACCCAGTACTTC. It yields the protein CASSRGEGLTQYF.

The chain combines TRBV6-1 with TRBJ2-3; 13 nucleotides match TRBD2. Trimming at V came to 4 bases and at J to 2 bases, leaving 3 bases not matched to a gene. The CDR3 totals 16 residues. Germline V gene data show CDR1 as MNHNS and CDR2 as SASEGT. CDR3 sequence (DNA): TGTGCCAGCAGTGTAGGACTAGCGGGGGCCACAGATACGCAGTATTTT. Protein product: CASSVGLAGATDTQYF.

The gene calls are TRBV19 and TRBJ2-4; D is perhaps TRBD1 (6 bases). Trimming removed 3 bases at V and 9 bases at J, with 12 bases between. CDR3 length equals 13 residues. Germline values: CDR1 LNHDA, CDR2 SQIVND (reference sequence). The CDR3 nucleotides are TGTGCCAGTAGTATCCAGGGGACGGGCATTCAGTACTTC. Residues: CASSIQGTGIQYF. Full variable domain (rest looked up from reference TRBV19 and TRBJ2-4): DGGITQSPKYLFRKEGQNVTLSCEQNLNHDAMYWYRQDPGQGLRLIYYSQIVNDFQKGDIAEGYSVSREKKESFPLTVTSAQKNPTAFYLCASSIQGTGIQYFGAGTRLSVL.

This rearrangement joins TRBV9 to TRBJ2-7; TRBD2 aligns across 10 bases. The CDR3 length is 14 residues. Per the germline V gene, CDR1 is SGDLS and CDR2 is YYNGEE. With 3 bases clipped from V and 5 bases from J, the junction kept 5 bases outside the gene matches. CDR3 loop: CASSASGSTNEQYF. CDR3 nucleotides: TGTGCCAGCAGCGCTAGCGGGAGCACCAACGAGCAGTACTTC.

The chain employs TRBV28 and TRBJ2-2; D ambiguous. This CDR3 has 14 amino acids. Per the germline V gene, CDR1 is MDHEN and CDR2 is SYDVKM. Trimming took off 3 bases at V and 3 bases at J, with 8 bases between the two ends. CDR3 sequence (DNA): TGTGCCAGCAGTTTCCGCGCGCACACCGGGGAGCTGTTTTTT. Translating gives CASSFRAHTGELFF.

The CDR3 sequence: CASSPGATYNEQFF. The CDR3 nucleotides are TGCGCCAGCAGCCCCGGGGCCACCTACAATGAGCAGTTCTTC. The V gene is TRBV4-3, the J gene TRBJ2-1; the D gene could be TRBD1 or TRBD2 (5 bases each). The CDR3 runs to 14 residues. The V and J ends lost 4 bases and 2 bases respectively, with 9 bases between them. The germline gives CDR1 LGHNA, CDR2 YSLEER.

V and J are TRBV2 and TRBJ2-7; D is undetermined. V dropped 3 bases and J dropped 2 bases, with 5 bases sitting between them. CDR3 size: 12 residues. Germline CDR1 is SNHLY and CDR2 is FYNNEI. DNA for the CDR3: TGTGCCAGCAGTGATATCACCTACGAGCAGTACTTC. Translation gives CASSDITYEQYF.

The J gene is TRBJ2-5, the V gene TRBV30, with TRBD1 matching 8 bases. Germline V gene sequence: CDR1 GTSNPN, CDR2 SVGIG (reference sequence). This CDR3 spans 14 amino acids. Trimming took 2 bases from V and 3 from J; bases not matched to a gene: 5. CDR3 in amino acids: CAWSRGTGEETQYF. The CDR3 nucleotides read TGTGCCTGGAGTCGGGGGACAGGAGAAGAGACCCAGTACTTC.